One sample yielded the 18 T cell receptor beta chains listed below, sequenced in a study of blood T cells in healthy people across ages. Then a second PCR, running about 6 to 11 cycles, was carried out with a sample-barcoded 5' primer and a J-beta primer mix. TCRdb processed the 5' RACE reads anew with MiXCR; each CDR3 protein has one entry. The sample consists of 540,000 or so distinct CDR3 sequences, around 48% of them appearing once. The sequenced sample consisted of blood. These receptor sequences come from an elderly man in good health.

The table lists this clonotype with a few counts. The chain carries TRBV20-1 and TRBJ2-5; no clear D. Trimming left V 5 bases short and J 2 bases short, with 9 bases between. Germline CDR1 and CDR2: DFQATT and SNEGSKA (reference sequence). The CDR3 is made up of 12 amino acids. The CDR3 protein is CSAVYLQETQYF. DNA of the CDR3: TGCAGTGCTGTCTACCTACAAGAGACCCAGTACTTC.

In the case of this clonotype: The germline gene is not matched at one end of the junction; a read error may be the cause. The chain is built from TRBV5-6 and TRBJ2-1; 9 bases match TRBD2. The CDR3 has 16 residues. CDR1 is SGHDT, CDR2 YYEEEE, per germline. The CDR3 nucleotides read TGTGCCAGCAGTTTGGTCGGCGGGGGGGAGGGCAATGAGCAGTTCTTC. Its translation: CASSLVGGGEGNEQFF.

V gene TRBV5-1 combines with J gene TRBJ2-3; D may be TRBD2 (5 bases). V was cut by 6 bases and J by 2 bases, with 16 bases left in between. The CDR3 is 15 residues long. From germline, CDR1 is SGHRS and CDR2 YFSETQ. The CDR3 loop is CASNPGGRTTDTQYF. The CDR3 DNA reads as TGCGCCAGCAACCCCGGCGGGCGTACCACAGATACGCAGTATTTT.

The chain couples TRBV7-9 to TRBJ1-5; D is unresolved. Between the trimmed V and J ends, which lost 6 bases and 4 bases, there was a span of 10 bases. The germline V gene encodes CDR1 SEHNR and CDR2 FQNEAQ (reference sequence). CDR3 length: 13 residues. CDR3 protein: CASSFDWNQPQHF. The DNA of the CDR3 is TGTGCCAGCAGTTTCGACTGGAATCAGCCCCAGCATTTT.

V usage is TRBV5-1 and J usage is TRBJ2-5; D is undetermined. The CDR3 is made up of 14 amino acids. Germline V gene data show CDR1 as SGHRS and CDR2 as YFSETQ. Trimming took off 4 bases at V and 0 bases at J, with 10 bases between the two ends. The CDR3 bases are TGCGCCAGCAGCCCCCTCCAGTACCAAGAGACCCAGTACTTC. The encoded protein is CASSPLQYQETQYF.

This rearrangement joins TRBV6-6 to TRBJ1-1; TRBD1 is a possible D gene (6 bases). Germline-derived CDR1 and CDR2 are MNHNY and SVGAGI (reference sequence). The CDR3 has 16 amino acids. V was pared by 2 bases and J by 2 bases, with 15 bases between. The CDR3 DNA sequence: TGTGCCAGCAGTTACACCCCAGACAGGAGTAACACTGAAGCTTTCTTT. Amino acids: CASSYTPDRSNTEAFF.

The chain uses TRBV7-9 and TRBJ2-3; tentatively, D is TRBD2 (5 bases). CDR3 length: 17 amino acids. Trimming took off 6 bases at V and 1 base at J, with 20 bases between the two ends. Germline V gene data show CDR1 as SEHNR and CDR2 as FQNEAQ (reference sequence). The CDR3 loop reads CASRMDWGPWGTDTQYF. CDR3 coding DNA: TGTGCCAGCAGGATGGACTGGGGTCCCTGGGGCACAGATACGCAGTATTTT. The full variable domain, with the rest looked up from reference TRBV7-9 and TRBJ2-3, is DTGVSQNPRHKITKRGQNVTFRCDPISEHNRLYWYRQTLGQGPEFLTYFQNEAQLEKSRLLSDRFSAERPKGSFSTLEIQRTEQGDSAMYLCASRMDWGPWGTDTQYFGPGTRLTVL.

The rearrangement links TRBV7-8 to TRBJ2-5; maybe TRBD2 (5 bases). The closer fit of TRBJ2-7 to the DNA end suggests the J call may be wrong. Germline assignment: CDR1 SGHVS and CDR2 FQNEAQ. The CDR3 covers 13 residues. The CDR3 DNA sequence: TGTGCCAGCAGCCAGAGCCGGGACTACGAGCAGTACTTC. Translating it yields CASSQSRDYEQYF.

CDR3 protein: CASSTEGTICEQYF. CDR3 bases: TGTGCCAGCAGTACCGAAGGGACTATCTGCGAGCAGTACTTC. The chain uses TRBV6-6 and TRBJ2-5; the match to TRBD2 covers 7 bases. The J call may be incorrect, as the DNA end agrees better with TRBJ2-7. CDR1 and CDR2 from the germline V gene are MNHNY and SVGAGI (reference sequence). The CDR3 runs 14 residues.

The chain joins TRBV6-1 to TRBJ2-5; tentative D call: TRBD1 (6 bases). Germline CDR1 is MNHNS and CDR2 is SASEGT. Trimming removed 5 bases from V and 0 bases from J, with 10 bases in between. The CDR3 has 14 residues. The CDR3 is CASSTGIHQETQYF. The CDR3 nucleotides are TGTGCCAGCAGTACAGGGATCCACCAAGAGACCCAGTACTTC.

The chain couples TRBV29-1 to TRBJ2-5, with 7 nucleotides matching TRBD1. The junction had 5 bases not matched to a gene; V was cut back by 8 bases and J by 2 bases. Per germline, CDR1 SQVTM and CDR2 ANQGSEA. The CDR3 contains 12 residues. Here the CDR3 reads CSTRDRQETQYF. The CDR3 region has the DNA TGCAGCACCAGGGACAGACAAGAGACCCAGTACTTC.

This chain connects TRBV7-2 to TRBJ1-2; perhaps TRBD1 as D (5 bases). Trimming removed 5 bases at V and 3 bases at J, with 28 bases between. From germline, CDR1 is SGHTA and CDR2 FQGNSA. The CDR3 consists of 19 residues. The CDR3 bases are TGTGCCAGCAGCCCAACGCCCACCCCACTAGGACAAAGAGACTATGGCTACACCTTC. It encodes CASSPTPTPLGQRDYGYTF. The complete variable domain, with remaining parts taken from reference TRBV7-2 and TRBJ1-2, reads GAGVSQSPSNKVTEKGKDVELRCDPISGHTALYWYRQSLGQGLEFLIYFQGNSAPDKSGLPSDRFSAERTGGSVSTLTIQRTQQEDSAVYLCASSPTPTPLGQRDYGYTFGSGTRLTVV.

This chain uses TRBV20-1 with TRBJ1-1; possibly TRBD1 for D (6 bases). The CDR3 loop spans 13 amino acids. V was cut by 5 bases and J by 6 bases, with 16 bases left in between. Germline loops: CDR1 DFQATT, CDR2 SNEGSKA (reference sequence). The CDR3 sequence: CSAGGQERAEAFF. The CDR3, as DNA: TGCAGTGCTGGGGGGCAGGAGAGGGCTGAAGCTTTCTTT.

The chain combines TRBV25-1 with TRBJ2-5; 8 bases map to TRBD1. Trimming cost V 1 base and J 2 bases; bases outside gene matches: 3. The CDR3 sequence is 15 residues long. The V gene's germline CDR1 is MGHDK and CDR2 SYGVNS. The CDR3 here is CASSESTGDQETQYF. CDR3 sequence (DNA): TGTGCCAGCAGTGAATCGACAGGGGATCAAGAGACCCAGTACTTC.

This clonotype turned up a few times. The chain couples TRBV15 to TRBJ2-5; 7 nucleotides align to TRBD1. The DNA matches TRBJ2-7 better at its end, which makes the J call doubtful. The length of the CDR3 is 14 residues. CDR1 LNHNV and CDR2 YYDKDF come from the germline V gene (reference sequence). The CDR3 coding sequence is TGTGCCACCAGCAGAGACCTAGACAGGGACGAGCAGTACTTC. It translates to CATSRDLDRDEQYF.

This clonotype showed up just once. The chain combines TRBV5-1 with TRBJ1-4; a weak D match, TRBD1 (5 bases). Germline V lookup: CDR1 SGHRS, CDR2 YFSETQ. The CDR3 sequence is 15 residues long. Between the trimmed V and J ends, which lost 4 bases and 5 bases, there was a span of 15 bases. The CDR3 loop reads CASSPQGAGNEKLFF. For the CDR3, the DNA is TGCGCCAGCAGCCCTCAGGGTGCAGGAAATGAAAAACTGTTTTTT. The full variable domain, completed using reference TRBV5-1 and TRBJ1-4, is KAGVTQTPRYLIKTRGQQVTLSCSPISGHRSVSWYQQTPGQGLQFLFEYFSETQRNKGNFPGRFSGRQFSNSRSEMNVSTLELGDSALYLCASSPQGAGNEKLFFGSGTQLSVL.

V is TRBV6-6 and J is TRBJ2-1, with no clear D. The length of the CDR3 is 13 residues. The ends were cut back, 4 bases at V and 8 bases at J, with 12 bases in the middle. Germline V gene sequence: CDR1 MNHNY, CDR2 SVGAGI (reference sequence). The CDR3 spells CASSSSGFDEQFF. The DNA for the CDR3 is TGTGCCAGCAGTTCCTCAGGTTTCGATGAGCAGTTCTTC.

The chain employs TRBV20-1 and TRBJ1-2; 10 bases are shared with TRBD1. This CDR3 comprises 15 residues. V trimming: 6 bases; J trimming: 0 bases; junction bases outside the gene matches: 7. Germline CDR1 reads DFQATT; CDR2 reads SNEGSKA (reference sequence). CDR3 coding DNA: TGCAGTGCAACGGGACAGGGGTCTTCTAACTATGGCTACACCTTC. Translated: CSATGQGSSNYGYTF.